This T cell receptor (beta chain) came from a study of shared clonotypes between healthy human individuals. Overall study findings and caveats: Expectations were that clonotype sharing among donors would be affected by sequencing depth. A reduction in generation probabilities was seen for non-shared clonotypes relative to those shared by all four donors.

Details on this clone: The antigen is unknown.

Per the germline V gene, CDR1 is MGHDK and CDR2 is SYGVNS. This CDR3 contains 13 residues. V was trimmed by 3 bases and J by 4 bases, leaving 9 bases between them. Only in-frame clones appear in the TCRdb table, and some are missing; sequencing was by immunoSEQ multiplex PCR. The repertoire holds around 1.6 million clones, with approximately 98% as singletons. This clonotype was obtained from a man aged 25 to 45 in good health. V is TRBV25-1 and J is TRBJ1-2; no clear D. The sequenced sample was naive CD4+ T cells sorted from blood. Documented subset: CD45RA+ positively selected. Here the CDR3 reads CASSEARRYGYTF. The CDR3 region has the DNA TGTGCCAGCAGTGAGGCCCGCCGCTATGGCTACACCTTC.